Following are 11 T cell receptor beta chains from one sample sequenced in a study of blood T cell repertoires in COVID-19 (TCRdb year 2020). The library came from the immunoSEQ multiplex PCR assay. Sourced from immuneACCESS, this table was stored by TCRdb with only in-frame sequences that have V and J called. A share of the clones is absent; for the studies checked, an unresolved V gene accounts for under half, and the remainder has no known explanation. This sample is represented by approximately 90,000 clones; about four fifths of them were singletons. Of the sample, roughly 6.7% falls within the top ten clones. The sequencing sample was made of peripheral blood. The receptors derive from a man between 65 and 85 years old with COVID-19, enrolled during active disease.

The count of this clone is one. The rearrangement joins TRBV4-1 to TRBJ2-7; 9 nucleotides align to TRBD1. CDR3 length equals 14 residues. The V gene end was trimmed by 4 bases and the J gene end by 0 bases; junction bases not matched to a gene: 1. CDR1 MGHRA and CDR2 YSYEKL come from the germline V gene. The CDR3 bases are TGCGCCAGCAGCCCGGGACAGGGCTCCTACGAGCAGTACTTC. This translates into CASSPGQGSYEQYF.

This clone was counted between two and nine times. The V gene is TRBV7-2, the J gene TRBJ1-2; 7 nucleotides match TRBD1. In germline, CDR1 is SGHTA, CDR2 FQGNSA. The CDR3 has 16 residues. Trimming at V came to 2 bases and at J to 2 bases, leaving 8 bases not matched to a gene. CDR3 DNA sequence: TGTGCCAGCAGCTTATCAAGCACAGGGGACAACTATGGCTACACCTTC. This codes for CASSLSSTGDNYGYTF.

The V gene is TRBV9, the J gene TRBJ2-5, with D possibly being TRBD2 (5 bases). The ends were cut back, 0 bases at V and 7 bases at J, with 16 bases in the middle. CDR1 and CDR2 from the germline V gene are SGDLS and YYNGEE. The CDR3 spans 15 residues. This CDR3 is CASSVEDSQGWTQYF. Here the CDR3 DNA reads TGTGCCAGCAGCGTAGAGGACTCGCAAGGATGGACCCAGTACTTC.

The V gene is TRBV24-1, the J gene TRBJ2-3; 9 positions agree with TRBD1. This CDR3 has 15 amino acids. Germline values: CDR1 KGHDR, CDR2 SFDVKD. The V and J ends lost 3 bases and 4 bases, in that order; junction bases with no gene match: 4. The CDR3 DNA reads TGTGCCACCAGTGATCCGGACAGGGGTTCAGATACGCAGTATTTT. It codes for CATSDPDRGSDTQYF.

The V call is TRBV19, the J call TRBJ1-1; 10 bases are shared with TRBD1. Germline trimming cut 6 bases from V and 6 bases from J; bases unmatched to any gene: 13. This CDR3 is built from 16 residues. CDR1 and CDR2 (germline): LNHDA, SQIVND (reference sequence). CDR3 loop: CASRKHRDRGRAEAFF. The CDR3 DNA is TGTGCCAGTAGGAAGCACCGGGACAGGGGTAGGGCTGAAGCTTTCTTT.

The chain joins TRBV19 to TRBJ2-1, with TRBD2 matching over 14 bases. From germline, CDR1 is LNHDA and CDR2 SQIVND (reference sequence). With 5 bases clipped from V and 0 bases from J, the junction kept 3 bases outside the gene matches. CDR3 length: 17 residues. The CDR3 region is CASSRTSGRSSYNEQFF. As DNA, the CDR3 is TGTGCCAGTAGTCGGACTAGCGGGAGGAGCTCCTACAATGAGCAGTTCTTC. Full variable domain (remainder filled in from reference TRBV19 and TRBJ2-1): DGGITQSPKYLFRKEGQNVTLSCEQNLNHDAMYWYRQDPGQGLRLIYYSQIVNDFQKGDIAEGYSVSREKKESFPLTVTSAQKNPTAFYLCASSRTSGRSSYNEQFFGPGTRLTVL.

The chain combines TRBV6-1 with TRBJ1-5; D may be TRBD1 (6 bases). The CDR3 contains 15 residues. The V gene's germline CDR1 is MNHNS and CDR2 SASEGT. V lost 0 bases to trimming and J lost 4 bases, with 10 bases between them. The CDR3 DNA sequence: TGTGCCAGCAGTGAAGCAGGCAGGGGAAATCAGCCCCAGCATTTT. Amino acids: CASSEAGRGNQPQHF.

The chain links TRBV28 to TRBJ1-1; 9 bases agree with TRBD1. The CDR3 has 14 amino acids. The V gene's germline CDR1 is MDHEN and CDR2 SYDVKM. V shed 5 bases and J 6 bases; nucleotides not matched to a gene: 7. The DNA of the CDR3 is TGTGCCAGCAGTCCTCCCTGGACAGGGGCTGAAGCTTTCTTT. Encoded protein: CASSPPWTGAEAFF.

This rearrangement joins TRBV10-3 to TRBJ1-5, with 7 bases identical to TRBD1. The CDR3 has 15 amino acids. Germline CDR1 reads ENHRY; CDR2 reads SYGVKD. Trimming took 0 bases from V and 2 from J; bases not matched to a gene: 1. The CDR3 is CAISESTGRNQPQHF. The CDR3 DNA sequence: TGTGCCATCAGTGAGTCGACAGGGCGCAATCAGCCCCAGCATTTT.

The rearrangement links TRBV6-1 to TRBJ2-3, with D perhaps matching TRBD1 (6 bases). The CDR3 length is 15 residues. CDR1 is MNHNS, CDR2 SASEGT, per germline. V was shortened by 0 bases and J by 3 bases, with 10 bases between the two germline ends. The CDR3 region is CASSEALTGTDTQYF. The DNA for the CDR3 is TGTGCCAGCAGTGAAGCGCTTACAGGGACAGATACGCAGTATTTT.

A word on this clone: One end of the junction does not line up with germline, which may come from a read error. CDR3 nucleotides: TGTGCTAGCAGCGCGATCGACAGGGTGGGCAATGAGCAGTTCTTC. The encoded protein is CASSAIDRVGNEQFF. This chain uses TRBV7-7 with TRBJ2-1, with 7 bases lining up with TRBD1. This CDR3 contains 15 residues. The germline V gene encodes CDR1 SSHAT and CDR2 FNYEAQ (reference sequence).